There are a few counts of the clone carrying this T cell receptor (beta chain). Researchers prepared the TCRbeta library using unique molecular identifiers, the study reports. TCRdb redid the calling of the PCR reads with MiXCR, one entry per CDR3 protein. The sample has 600,000 to 700,000 distinct CDR3 sequences, 16% seen once. The data stem from a study of T-cell reconstitution after alpha-beta-depleted transplantation in children. Germline V gene data show CDR1 as MNHEY and CDR2 as SMNVEV (reference sequence). Trimming cost V 5 bases and J 1 base, with 6 bases left between them. CDR3 length: 12 residues.

Sequencing used PBMCs from the stem cell graft donor, obtained from the stem cell graft. The V call is TRBV27, the J call TRBJ2-7; D not resolved. This clonotype was obtained from a human donor who donated a stem cell graft to a child with acute myeloid leukemia. The CDR3 loop reads CASSLRSYEQYV. CDR3 nucleotide sequence: TGTGCCAGCAGTCTACGGTCCTACGAGCAGTACGTC.